This passage covers 9 T cell receptor beta chains from one sample sequenced in a study of blood T cell repertoires in COVID-19 (dated by TCRdb to 2020 to 2021). The protocol used for the library was the immunoSEQ multiplex PCR assay. In TCRdb, the immuneACCESS table is reduced to in-frame sequences with V and J assigned. These tables do not hold every clone; where another copy was compared, an unresolved V gene accounts for under half, and the others remain unexplained. For this sample the table gives tens of thousands of clones, of which 87% were detected only once. Around 3% of the sample goes to the ten largest clones. The sample was peripheral blood. Receptors originate from a woman aged 50 to 60 with active or convalescent COVID-19.

J is TRBJ2-7 and V is TRBV9, with 12 bases matching TRBD1. The ends lost 4 bases at V and 6 bases at J; junction bases unmatched: 5. This CDR3 region has 14 residues. The V gene's germline CDR1 is SGDLS and CDR2 YYNGEE. The CDR3 sequence is CASSLGTGGSEQYF. Here the CDR3 DNA reads TGTGCCAGCAGCCTCGGGACAGGGGGCTCCGAGCAGTACTTC.

This clone appeared once. The V call is TRBV19, the J call TRBJ1-6; 9 nucleotides agree with TRBD1. After removal of 10 bases from V and 7 bases from J, the junction contained 5 bases not matched to a gene. The germline CDR1 and CDR2 sequences are LNHDA and SQIVND (reference sequence). The CDR3 consists of 13 residues. CDR3 sequence: CATRDRANSPLHF. The CDR3 coding sequence is TGTGCCACTAGGGACAGGGCAAATTCACCCCTCCACTTT.

The chain employs TRBV30 and TRBJ1-1; D unresolved. Deletions cut 8 bases from V and 4 bases from J, with 14 bases between. Germline assignment: CDR1 GTSNPN and CDR2 SVGIG (reference sequence). This CDR3 spans 12 amino acids. The CDR3 protein is CAGKRTGTEAFF. CDR3 in DNA: TGTGCCGGGAAGAGAACGGGCACTGAAGCTTTCTTT.

The rearrangement links TRBV9 to TRBJ1-3; no clear D gene. V dropped 4 bases and J dropped 1 base, with 9 bases sitting between them. This CDR3 comprises 14 residues. The V gene's germline CDR1 is SGDLS and CDR2 YYNGEE. DNA for the CDR3: TGTGCCAGCAGCTTCGGGGTATCTGGAAACACCATATATTTT. Translating gives CASSFGVSGNTIYF.

The chain links TRBV5-1 to TRBJ1-3, with D perhaps matching TRBD1 (6 bases). Germline lookup yields CDR1 SGHRS and CDR2 YFSETQ. The CDR3 extends over 16 amino acids. The V end lost 2 bases, the J end lost 2 bases, and 14 bases lay between the germline ends. The CDR3 is CASSLLGAGPGNTIYF. The CDR3 coding sequence is TGCGCCAGCAGCTTATTGGGGGCCGGGCCTGGAAACACCATATATTTT.

This chain uses TRBV27 with TRBJ2-4; 7 nucleotides agree with TRBD1. From germline, CDR1 is MNHEY and CDR2 SMNVEV (reference sequence). This CDR3 comprises 16 residues. V was clipped by 4 bases and J by 0 bases; unmatched bases: 6. The DNA for the CDR3 is TGTGCCAGCAGTTCCTGGGACAGCATAGCCAAAAACATTCAGTACTTC. Its translation: CASSSWDSIAKNIQYF.

This chain connects TRBV9 to TRBJ1-2; D remains ambiguous. V was cut by 2 bases and J by 6 bases, with 17 bases left in between. Germline CDR1 is SGDLS and CDR2 is YYNGEE. This CDR3 is built from 15 residues. CDR3 sequence (DNA): TGTGCCAGCAGCGTCGAGGGAGAATTAGCGCATGGCTACACCTTC. It is translated as CASSVEGELAHGYTF.

CDR3 protein: CAWSGRGGFEKLFF. For the CDR3, the DNA is TGTGCCTGGAGTGGCAGGGGTGGTTTTGAAAAACTGTTTTTT. The chain couples TRBV30 to TRBJ1-4; possible D gene TRBD1, 6 bases. V shed 1 base and J shed 7 bases, with 13 bases lying between them. The CDR3 contains 14 residues. CDR1 and CDR2 (germline): GTSNPN, SVGIG (reference sequence).

The V call is TRBV10-3, the J call TRBJ1-4; unclear D gene. From germline, CDR1 is ENHRY and CDR2 SYGVKD. The CDR3 runs 20 residues. The V gene lost 6 bases and the J gene lost 7 bases, with 33 bases spanning the gap. The DNA of the CDR3 is TGTGCCATCAGCCCAACCCGGGGAGAAACAAATAGAAGAGATGGTGAAAAACTGTTTTTT. Amino acids: CAISPTRGETNRRDGEKLFF.